This is a list of T cell receptor beta chains from one sample in a study of blood T cell repertoires in COVID-19. Produced via immunoSEQ multiplex PCR; TCRdb's table is partial and in-frame only. The table lists fewer than 140,000 clones, over 70% of them singletons. The sequenced sample was peripheral blood. The receptor source for this set is a human donor with acute or convalescent COVID-19. The donor label of this sample is uncertain. Each CDR3 is given with its conserved first and last residue. The D gene is left open where the match is weak. Rows give clone size only sometimes, using once, few, many, or a class for an expanded clone.

d_gene	v_gene	j_gene	abundance	CDR3nt	CDR3aa
.	TRBV10-3	TRBJ2-3	.	TGTGCCACTCTCCGGGACTCCGTGCTCATAACGGATACGCAGTATTTT	CATLRDSVLITDTQYF
TRBD1	TRBV2	TRBJ1-1	.	TGTGCCAGCAGTGAAGGTAGACAGGGTAGGACCACCATGAACACTGAAGCTTTCTTT	CASSEGRQGRTTMNTEAFF
.	TRBV7-9	TRBJ1-4	.	TGTGCCAGCAGCTTACCCCCGCGCATGGGAGCCAAACTGTTTTTT	CASSLPPRMGAKLFF
.	TRBV2	TRBJ1-5	.	TGTGCCAGCAATATCTATAGCAATCAGCCCCAGCATTTT	CASNIYSNQPQHF
TRBD1	TRBV2	TRBJ1-6	many	TGTGCCAGCCGGCGACAGGGGGCTTCACCCCTCCACTTT	CASRRQGASPLHF
.	TRBV19	TRBJ1-2	.	TGTGCCAGTAGTATAGGAGGCACGAACTATGGCTACACCTTC	CASSIGGTNYGYTF
.	TRBV5-1	TRBJ2-2	few	TGCGCCAGCAGCTTGGCGTTGGCCGGGGGGCTGTACACCGGGGAGCTGTTTTTT	CASSLALAGGLYTGELFF
TRBD1	TRBV13	TRBJ1-1	.	TGTGCCAGCAGCCCAAGACAGGGGGCTCGCGCTTTCTTT	CASSPRQGARAFF
.	TRBV7-9	TRBJ2-5	.	TGTGCCAGCAGCTCTCGCGGCGGAGAAAAAACCCAGTACTTC	CASSSRGGEKTQYF
TRBD2	TRBV2	TRBJ2-5	.	TGTGCCAGCAGTGAAGCCGTTGGGACTAGCGGGGGAGAGACCCAGTACTTC	CASSEAVGTSGGETQYF
TRBD1	TRBV7-2	TRBJ1-6	few	TGTGCCAGCAGCGCCCGACAGGGATGGAATTCACCCCTCCACTTT	CASSARQGWNSPLHF
.	TRBV2	TRBJ1-3	.	TGTGCCAGCAGACGGACAGAGAGCTCTGGAAACACCATATATTTT	CASRRTESSGNTIYF
.	TRBV6-6	TRBJ1-6	.	TGTGCCAGCAGTTACTCGACTCCGGTAAATTCACCCCTCCACTTT	CASSYSTPVNSPLHF
TRBD2	TRBV7-6	TRBJ2-1	.	TGTGCCAGCAGCTTAGTTGTGTCTAGCGGGGGCCCCATCCTTTCCTACAATGAGCAGTTCTTC	CASSLVVSSGGPILSYNEQFF
.	TRBV6-5	TRBJ1-2	.	TGTGCCAGTTGGGGAGACTATGGCTACACCTTC	CASWGDYGYTF
.	TRBV7-2	TRBJ1-1	.	TGTGCCAGCAGCTTAGCGGTTGGCGGGCACACTGAAGCTTTCTTT	CASSLAVGGHTEAFF
TRBD1	TRBV2	TRBJ1-2	.	TGTGCCAGCAGCCCCCGGGGGGGACAGGGGATCCATGGCTACACCTTC	CASSPRGGQGIHGYTF
.	TRBV30	TRBJ1-6	.	TGTGCCTGGAGAACAGTAGGCTCCTATAATTCACCCCTCCACTTT	CAWRTVGSYNSPLHF
TRBD2	TRBV7-9	TRBJ2-3	.	TGTGCCAGCAGCCTCCGAGTTAGCGGGGGCGCAGATACGCAGTATTTT	CASSLRVSGGADTQYF
.	TRBV7-2	TRBJ2-7	.	TGTGCCAGCAGCTTTGCGCGATCCTACGAGCAGTACTTC	CASSFARSYEQYF
.	TRBV5-1	TRBJ2-2	.	TGCGCCAGCAACCAAAGAACCGGGACACCGAACACCGGGGAGCTGTTTTTT	CASNQRTGTPNTGELFF
.	TRBV15	TRBJ1-2	.	TGTGCCACCAGCAGAGATCAGCGAGGAAGTGGCTACACCTTC	CATSRDQRGSGYTF
TRBD1	TRBV5-4	TRBJ1-6	.	TGTGCCAGCAGCGCAGACAGGGGGCTTTCACCCCTCCACTTT	CASSADRGLSPLHF
TRBD1	TRBV6-6	TRBJ1-2	.	TGTGCCAGCAGACGAATGGACAGGTCTAACTATGGCTACACCTTC	CASRRMDRSNYGYTF
TRBD1	TRBV7-9	TRBJ2-1	.	TGTGCCAGCAGCTTGAAGGGGGCCGGAAATGAGCAGTTCTTC	CASSLKGAGNEQFF
TRBD2	TRBV27	TRBJ2-7	.	TGTGCCAGCAGTTTATCGCGGGGGTCCTATTCCTACGAGCAGTACTTC	CASSLSRGSYSYEQYF
.	TRBV18	TRBJ1-4	.	TGTGCCAGCTCAATCCTTGCAACTAATGAAAAACTGTTTTTT	CASSILATNEKLFF
.	TRBV4-2	TRBJ2-2	.	TGTGCCAGCAGCCCGGACATTTGGAAAAACACCGGGGAGCTGTTTTTT	CASSPDIWKNTGELFF
.	TRBV30	TRBJ2-3	few	TGTGCCTGGAGTGTAAGAGGGCGGCACACAGATACGCAGTATTTT	CAWSVRGRHTDTQYF
TRBD2	TRBV20-1	TRBJ2-7	.	TGCAGTGCTAGTTCTAGCGGGGGAGTCTACGAGCAGTACTTC	CSASSSGGVYEQYF
.	TRBV7-9	TRBJ1-2	.	TGTGCCAGCAGCTTAGCAGGAGCTAACTATGGCTACACCTTC	CASSLAGANYGYTF
.	TRBV12-3/TRBV12-4	TRBJ1-3	.	TGTGCCAGCAAGAGGGTGGGAGGAAACACCATATATTTT	CASKRVGGNTIYF
.	TRBV4-1	TRBJ2-2	.	TGCGCCAGCAGCCAAGGGCCGGGGAACACCGGGGAGCTGTTTTTT	CASSQGPGNTGELFF